The clone carrying this T cell receptor (beta chain) was counted ten times or more. The antigen is unknown. This sample stems from a study of CD8+CD57+ T cells in acquired aplastic anemia. Whole-study results and caveats: For CD8+ Simpson's diversity, patients and controls showed no significant difference.

Researchers used genomic DNA as the template to profile TCR beta VDJ and CDR3. TCRdb independently ran MiXCR on the reads; one entry per CDR3 protein. This sample carries roughly 250,000 distinct CDR3 sequences, around 45% of them seen once, and the ten largest clones take about 7.8%. Patients chosen for sequencing had shown CD8+CD57+ cell expansion by flow cytometry. Therapy had not been given to patients before blood sampling. The CDR3 totals 14 residues. V shed 0 bases, J shed 4 bases, and the junction held 3 bases outside the gene matches. Germline CDR1 is SGDLS and CDR2 is YYNGEE. The V gene is TRBV9, the J gene TRBJ1-1; 7 bases agree with TRBD1. The TCR was taken from a human donor with aplastic anemia. The sequenced material came from sorted CD4+, CD8+, or CD8+CD57+ T cells (not recorded which) from PBMCs. The CDR3 DNA reads TGTGCCAGCAGCGTAGAAGGGGGCCTCACTGAAGCTTTCTTT. This codes for CASSVEGGLTEAFF.